The clone carrying this T cell receptor beta chain showed up many times. Its antigen is not known. The record originates from a study of regulatory T cells in long-lasting Graves disease. Study context: Over 5 years of antithyroid drugs with positive TSH receptor antibodies was taken to mean persistent Graves' disease.

Study-wide results and limits: Among samples with persistent disease, TRBV28, TRBJ1-2 and TRBJ2-5 were favored.

Library construction for TCR beta used iRepertoire HTBI primers and Arm-PCR of CDR3 regions. TCRdb re-called the multiplex PCR reads with MiXCR, one entry per CDR3 protein. The sample has under 450,000 distinct CDR3 sequences, about 23% seen once. V gave up 5 bases and J gave up 3 bases; unmatched junction bases: 10. This CDR3 has 16 amino acids. Germline V CDR1 and CDR2: MDHEN, SYDVKM. Time point meaning: persistent/refractory GD, antithyroid drugs over 5 years with positive TRAb. From RNA extracted from PBMCs, the TCR library was made. This TCR was sampled from a woman aged 40 to 50 with Graves disease. This chain uses TRBV28 with TRBJ2-5, with TRBD2 matching 9 bases. The specimen was peripheral blood mononuclear cells (PBMCs), collected when the disease was refractory, from a patient treated with antithyroid drugs. Here the CDR3 reads CASSPRGLATEETQYF. CDR3 DNA sequence: TGTGCCAGCAGTCCTCGAGGACTAGCGACCGAAGAGACCCAGTACTTC.